This T cell receptor beta chain was observed in a study of OX40 agonist ivuxolimab in advanced cancers. Background on the study: Patients got intravenous ivuxolimab at 0.01 to 10 mg/kg every 2 weeks. Patients undergoing dose escalation presented with hepatocellular carcinoma, melanoma, renal cell or head and neck cancer. The mean age was 60 years, ranging from 23 to 79, with 80% to 85% of participants male. Study outcomes and limitations: Specificity for antigen went undetermined in the expanded peripheral T cells.

Sequencing used immunoSEQ multiplex PCR; TCRdb keeps in-frame clones, though not all of them. The sample lists around 67,000 clones; 70% to 90% were seen once. This CDR3 region has 11 residues. Looked up from germline, CDR1 is SEHNR and CDR2 is FQNEAQ (reference sequence). Trimming took 5 bases from V and 7 from J, leaving 8 bases between them. Comments on this clone: No antigen is known for it.

The clonotype originates from an adult with an advanced solid tumor such as melanoma, head and neck, liver or kidney cancer. The rearrangement joins TRBV7-9 to TRBJ2-5, with D possibly being TRBD1 (5 bases). The specimen was CD4+ or CD8+ T cells sorted from blood, collected in a trial of the OX40 agonist ivuxolimab. CDR3 bases: TGTGCCAGCAGCGAACAGGTGACCCAGTACTTC. Amino acid sequence: CASSEQVTQYF. The entire variable domain, with the rest obtained from reference TRBV7-9 and TRBJ2-5, is as follows: DTGVSQNPRHKITKRGQNVTFRCDPISEHNRLYWYRQTLGQGPEFLTYFQNEAQLEKSRLLSDRFSAERPKGSFSTLEIQRTEQGDSAMYLCASSEQVTQYFGPGTRLLVL.